Sequencing of this T cell receptor beta chain was carried out in a study of shared clonotypes between healthy human individuals (dated by TCRdb to 2018 to 2020). Notes on the research overall: The cohort comprised a couple of women and three men aged 18 to 49 years. The study deeply sequenced blood TCR repertoires of about 5 healthy adults to estimate repertoire size and the extent of clonotype sharing between individuals. Each donor's leukapheresis produced roughly between roughly 0.85 and 10 billion PBMCs. Libraries were prepared and TCR repertoires were sequenced by different laboratories using diverse techniques, in order to increase sequencing depth and limit assay-specific biases. For each donor, CD4 naive and CD4 memory were each run on three plates, CD8 naive on two plates, and CD8 memory on one plate. Paper-wide results and their limitations: Across a few donors, about 4.5% of naive CD4, 3.5% of naive CD8, under 2.5% of memory CD4, and approximately 0.4% of memory CD8 clonotypes were shared. Incomplete sequencing was indicated by rarefaction of sorted-subset datasets, despite the large sequencing depth. Larger estimated clonotype richness was generally found for naive subsets than for memory subsets. Compared with non-shared clonotypes, clonotypes shared by all four sorted-subset donors had higher generation probabilities. Sampling was limited to blood, and TCR repertoires in tissue likely differ from TCR repertoires in blood. Pairwise subsampling indicated that sequencing depth was expected to affect the degree of clonotype sharing among donors. The small number of donors limited the genetic and exposure-history diversity represented.

CDR1 and CDR2 are drawn from the germline V gene: SGHAT, FQNNGV. V and J lose 4 bases and 0 bases, and a span of 13 bases separates them. Counted from cysteine to phenylalanine, this CDR3 has 15 amino acids. The only DNA kept is the CDR3, 45 bases in frame from the first base. As for this clone: What antigen it recognizes has not been identified. No base qualities exist here, and no much larger clone lies one base off it.

The donors were healthy, HIV-negative adults with no recently reported acute infections or vaccinations. Every donor was a Caucasian adult residing in Nashville, Tennessee, USA. Magnetic negative selection was used to enrich CD4+ T cells, after which naive cells were positively selected on CD45RA and the negative fraction became the memory subset. After blood collection by leukapheresis, PBMCs were isolated using Ficoll-Histopaque density gradient centrifugation and then cryopreserved in the vapor phase of liquid nitrogen. Analytical flow cytometry was used to check the purity and quantity of every magnetically sorted T cell population. Each sorted fraction had its genomic DNA isolated and then quantified by UV absorbance on a Nanodrop 2000c. Using the deep immunoSEQ assay, TCR CDR3 regions were amplified from genomic DNA by multiplex PCR. Extracted genomic DNA from each cell subset was distributed evenly across all wells of several immunoSEQ 96-well plates, and each plate was treated as a replicate. For sorted subsets, around 200 ng genomic DNA, equal to 25,000 to 35,000 T cell genomes, was loaded into each replicate PCR. Purified libraries were measured with a Qubit 3.0 fluorometer, size-checked on a Bioanalyzer 2100, and measured again with the KAPA Library Quantification kit. Each immunoSEQ 96-well plate was sequenced on its own single-read 150-cycle Illumina NextSeq 550 flow cell. Turning to the authors' computational methods: Because the immunoSEQ output included only junctional sequences and no quality scores, the filtering could not be the same as the filtering used for full-length reads. To assign V/J genes and CDR3, sequences were annotated using PyIR, a Python wrapper for IgBLAST v1.9, with IMGT germline references. Reads were removed for weak V/J assignments (E-value above 1e-6), missing CDR3, stop codons, out-of-frame junctions, or ambiguous translated residues. A V3J clonotype was defined by an identical inferred V gene, J gene, and CDR3 amino acid sequence. The percentage overlap between two repertoires was calculated by dividing the number of shared unique clonotypes by the size of the smaller repertoire. Richness of each repertoire was evaluated using RTK rarefaction, the Chao1 estimator, and Recon v2.1 estimates of unobserved clonotypes. Generation probabilities were computed with OLGA for all TCRbeta clonotypes obtained by the gDNA method from several donors. TCRdb carries this immuneACCESS record with in-frame sequences only. Its versions omit some clonotypes, under half of them owing to an unresolved V gene in the studies checked, with the rest unexplained. The D gene and trimming were derived from the DNA, and the V and J assignments and clone size from that table. The sample table lists some 2,500,000 clones, 93% of them with a count of one. Approximately 0.35% of the sample lies in the top ten.

This TCR was recovered from a young man in good health. Some clones in this sample may be carry-over from other donors' samples. The V and J genes are TRBV11-2 and TRBJ2-7; TRBD1 is perhaps the D gene, given 6 matching bases. The sequenced material came from naive CD4+ T cells from PBMCs. In light of the paper, this sample's cell subset or site label describes: CD45RA+ positively selected. In nucleotide form, the sequence is TGTGCCAGCAGCTCGGGACAACCCGGCTCCTACGAGCAGTACTTC. Its protein product is CASSSGQPGSYEQYF.